The 27 T cell receptor beta chains listed next were all sequenced from one sample in a study of T cell responses to AZD1222 COVID-19 vaccine. This table comes from immunoSEQ multiplex PCR, and its TCRdb copy is limited to in-frame clones, with some not included. The sample yields around 83,000 clones, approximately 90% seen once. The sample was peripheral blood, taken on day 0 of AZD1222 vaccination. The receptors stem from an adult in good health.

This clone was recorded only once. The chain couples TRBV18 to TRBJ1-6; D is perhaps TRBD1 (5 bases). This CDR3 contains 18 residues. The V end lost 1 base, the J end lost 3 bases, and 16 bases lay between the germline ends. From germline, CDR1 is KGHSH and CDR2 LQKENI. The CDR3 bases are TGTGCCAGCTCACCACTGGCGGGGTGGGGACTCTATAATTCACCCCTCCACTTT. It specifies CASSPLAGWGLYNSPLHF.

This clone was observed a handful of times. The V and J genes are TRBV7-9 and TRBJ2-3; D is unclear. The CDR3 consists of 12 residues. Germline V lookup: CDR1 SEHNR, CDR2 FQNEAQ (reference sequence). V lost 5 bases and J lost 4, with 7 bases in between. DNA for the CDR3: TGTGCCAGCAGCCCCTCTGCAGATACGCAGTATTTT. Its translation: CASSPSADTQYF.

The chain combines TRBV12-3 or TRBV12-4 with TRBJ1-2; 7 bases map to TRBD1. This CDR3 comprises 13 residues. J was trimmed by 4 bases and V by 6 bases; bases with no gene match: 5. The DNA of the CDR3 is TGTGCCAGCAGCACGGGACAGCGCTATGGCTACACCTTC. This translates into CASSTGQRYGYTF.

The chain uses TRBV24-1 and TRBJ2-7; D is perhaps TRBD1 (5 bases). Germline lookup yields CDR1 KGHDR and CDR2 SFDVKD. With 6 bases removed from V and 3 bases from J, the gap between germline ends came to 8 bases. CDR3 length: 12 amino acids. The CDR3 DNA is TGTGCCACCAGTACCCAGGGCTACGAGCAGTACTTC. This sequence encodes CATSTQGYEQYF.

The chain couples TRBV30 to TRBJ2-4; the D gene is possibly TRBD2 (6 bases). V lost 0 bases to trimming and J lost 8 bases, with 17 bases between them. In germline, CDR1 is GTSNPN, CDR2 SVGIG (reference sequence). The CDR3 is made up of 15 amino acids. CDR3 loop: CAWSVGSGDGDIQYF. The CDR3 DNA sequence: TGTGCCTGGAGTGTAGGATCGGGGGATGGGGACATTCAGTACTTC.

The chain has TRBV7-2 and TRBJ2-5, with 9 positions matching TRBD1. The V gene end was trimmed by 5 bases and the J gene end by 2 bases; junction bases not matched to a gene: 3. The CDR3 is 14 residues long. CDR1 is SGHTA, CDR2 FQGNSA, per germline. The CDR3 DNA reads TGTGCCAGCAGCCACGGACAGGGGCAAGAGACCCAGTACTTC. It codes for CASSHGQGQETQYF.

This clone is a singleton in its sample. V gene TRBV4-2 combines with J gene TRBJ1-3, with D unclear. The CDR3 extends over 16 amino acids. CDR1 and CDR2 from the germline V gene are LGHNA and YNFKEQ. V lost 4 bases and J lost 3, with 16 bases in between. CDR3 bases: TGTGCCAGCAGCCCCCCGGTGGGTAGAGATGGAAACACCATATATTTT. Translating it yields CASSPPVGRDGNTIYF.

The rearrangement links TRBV28 to TRBJ2-3, with 12 bases that match TRBD2. Trimming cost V 2 bases and J 3 bases; bases outside gene matches: 9. This CDR3 is built from 18 residues. CDR1 and CDR2 (germline): MDHEN, SYDVKM. CDR3 coding DNA: TGTGCCAGCAGTTTAACGGCTCCTAGCGGGAGGGGGACAGATACGCAGTATTTT. Translated, it gives CASSLTAPSGRGTDTQYF. Variable domain in full (rest from reference TRBV28 and TRBJ2-3): DVKVTQSSRYLVKRTGEKVFLECVQDMDHENMFWYRQDPGLGLRLIYFSYDVKMKEKGDIPEGYSVSREKKERFSLILESASTNQTSMYLCASSLTAPSGRGTDTQYFGPGTRLTVL.

This chain joins TRBV5-1 and TRBJ1-4, with unresolved D. V lost 1 base and J lost 1, with 17 bases in between. This CDR3 region has 18 residues. Looked up from germline, CDR1 is SGHRS and CDR2 is YFSETQ. CDR3 DNA sequence: TGCGCCAGCAGCTTGTTAAGCGAAGGGCTGCGAACTAATGAAAAACTGTTTTTT. Translation gives CASSLLSEGLRTNEKLFF.

The rearrangement uses TRBV19 and TRBJ2-5; no definite D call. The CDR3 runs to 13 residues. The germline CDR1 and CDR2 sequences are LNHDA and SQIVND (reference sequence). Trimming shortened V by 3 bases and J by 2 bases, and 7 bases separated the two germline ends. The CDR3, as DNA: TGTGCCAGTAGTATTATGGGGCAAGAGACCCAGTACTTC. Amino acid sequence: CASSIMGQETQYF. The entire variable domain, with the rest obtained from reference TRBV19 and TRBJ2-5, is as follows: DGGITQSPKYLFRKEGQNVTLSCEQNLNHDAMYWYRQDPGQGLRLIYYSQIVNDFQKGDIAEGYSVSREKKESFPLTVTSAQKNPTAFYLCASSIMGQETQYFGPGTRLLVL.

CDR3 protein: CASSQWRDLKIYNEQFF. CDR3 nucleotide sequence: TGTGCCAGCAGCCAATGGCGGGATCTCAAAATTTACAATGAGCAGTTCTTC. The chain uses TRBV3-1 (or the pseudogene TRBV3-2) and TRBJ2-1; a possible D gene is TRBD2 (6 bases). The CDR3 extends over 17 amino acids. Trimming took 2 bases from V and 4 from J, leaving 18 bases between them. Germline V CDR1 and CDR2: LGHDT, YNNKEL (reference sequence).

This clone was recorded a few times. The CDR3 loop is CATSRLHDLGGSEQYF. CDR3 coding DNA: TGTGCCACCAGCAGACTTCATGACCTTGGGGGAAGCGAGCAGTACTTC. This sequence joins TRBV15 and TRBJ2-7, with D perhaps TRBD1 or TRBD2 (5 bases each). Trimming took 2 bases from V and 6 from J, leaving 20 bases between them. Per germline, CDR1 LNHNV and CDR2 YYDKDF (reference sequence). The CDR3 spans 16 residues.

This clone was seen more than once but under ten times. This chain joins TRBV4-2 and TRBJ2-7; D call uncertain. The germline V gene encodes CDR1 LGHNA and CDR2 YNFKEQ. This CDR3 contains 13 residues. Between the trimmed V and J ends, which lost 2 bases and 0 bases, there was a span of 5 bases. DNA of the CDR3: TGTGCCAGCAGCCAAAGGAGCTCCTACGAGCAGTACTTC. Encoded protein: CASSQRSSYEQYF.

A single count supports this clone. The chain links TRBV6-5 to TRBJ2-7; weak D call: TRBD1 (6 bases). Trimming took off 2 bases at V and 3 bases at J, with 8 bases between the two ends. CDR3 length equals 13 residues. Germline CDR1 MNHEY, CDR2 SVGAGI. The CDR3 protein is CASSYEDSYEQYF. The DNA of the CDR3 is TGTGCCAGCAGTTACGAGGACAGCTACGAGCAGTACTTC.

This clone has only a few counts. This chain links TRBV5-1 with TRBJ2-1; tentatively, D is TRBD1 (6 bases). Germline V lookup: CDR1 SGHRS, CDR2 YFSETQ. V gave up 2 bases and J gave up 0 bases, with 9 bases separating them. CDR3 length equals 15 residues. CDR3 DNA sequence: TGCGCCAGCAGCTTTTCAGGGGACTCCTACAATGAGCAGTTCTTC. Amino acids: CASSFSGDSYNEQFF.

The chain couples TRBV5-4 to TRBJ2-3, with TRBD2 identical over 7 bases. The V segment lost 4 bases and the J segment 3 bases; nucleotides outside the gene matches: 14. The CDR3 covers 17 residues. CDR1 and CDR2 from the germline V gene are SGHNT and YYREEE (reference sequence). CDR3 sequence: CASSRGVSGVSTDTQYF. Here the CDR3 DNA reads TGTGCCAGCAGCCGGGGGGTGTCGGGAGTTAGTACAGATACGCAGTATTTT.

This rearrangement joins TRBV28 to TRBJ2-2; unclear D gene. CDR3 length equals 12 residues. Trimming removed 6 bases from V and 3 bases from J, with 5 bases in between. Germline-derived CDR1 and CDR2 are MDHEN and SYDVKM. The CDR3 reads CASRGYTGELFF. CDR3 coding DNA: TGTGCCAGCAGAGGATACACCGGGGAGCTGTTTTTT.

This clone has only one observation. The chain has TRBV14 and TRBJ1-2; the match to TRBD1 covers 7 bases. This CDR3 has 14 amino acids. The V gene's germline CDR1 is SGHDN and CDR2 FVKESK. The V segment lost 1 base and the J segment 7 bases; nucleotides outside the gene matches: 6. This CDR3 reads CASSQADRAAGYTF. CDR3 sequence (DNA): TGTGCCAGCAGCCAAGCTGACAGGGCTGCTGGCTACACCTTC.

V gene TRBV27 combines with J gene TRBJ2-7; no definite D call. The ends were cut back, 7 bases at V and 2 bases at J, with 9 bases in the middle. There are 12 residues in the CDR3. The germline CDR1 and CDR2 sequences are MNHEY and SMNVEV (reference sequence). CDR3 loop: CASTLPPYEQYF. In DNA form, the CDR3 reads TGTGCCAGCACCCTACCCCCCTACGAGCAGTACTTC.

This clone was found once. V and J are TRBV7-9 and TRBJ2-7, with 9 bases aligning to TRBD1. With 4 bases clipped from V and 4 bases from J, the junction kept 8 bases outside the gene matches. The CDR3 is 15 amino acids. The germline gives CDR1 SEHNR, CDR2 FQNEAQ (reference sequence). CDR3 DNA sequence: TGTGCCAGCAGCTCCCCCGGGGACAGGGAGTACGAGCAGTACTTC. It yields the protein CASSSPGDREYEQYF.

V and J are TRBV3-1 (or the pseudogene TRBV3-2) and TRBJ1-1; 7 bases fit TRBD1. From germline, CDR1 is LGHDT and CDR2 YNNKEL (reference sequence). The ends lost 7 bases at V and 1 base at J; junction bases unmatched: 9. The CDR3 is made up of 15 amino acids. CDR3 bases: TGTGCCAGCACTACCCGACAGGGCGGGAACACTGAAGCTTTCTTT. Protein sequence: CASTTRQGGNTEAFF.

The chain joins TRBV7-9 to TRBJ1-5, with D perhaps matching TRBD1 (5 bases). The CDR3 has 14 amino acids. V was pared by 1 base and J by 7 bases, with 11 bases between. Germline V gives CDR1 SEHNR, CDR2 FQNEAQ (reference sequence). The CDR3 protein is CASSLGGSSQPQHF. The CDR3 coding sequence is TGTGCCAGCAGCTTAGGGGGCTCCAGCCAGCCCCAGCATTTT.

V and J are TRBV12-5 and TRBJ2-1; 9 positions match TRBD1. Germline CDR1 reads LGHNT; CDR2 reads FRNRAP. Trimming cost V 3 bases and J 6 bases; bases outside gene matches: 9. This CDR3 contains 16 residues. This CDR3 is CASGFGNRGPINEQFF. The CDR3 DNA follows: TGTGCTAGTGGTTTTGGCAACAGGGGGCCCATCAATGAGCAGTTCTTC.

J is TRBJ2-1 and V is TRBV4-3; D might be TRBD1 or TRBD2, each matching 5 bases. This CDR3 has 18 residues. The V end was cut by 4 bases, the J end by 3 bases, with 22 bases between. Germline V gene sequence: CDR1 LGHNA, CDR2 YSLEER. The DNA for the CDR3 is TGCGCCAGCAGCCGTAGGGGAGTACGAATCCAACACTACAATGAGCAGTTCTTC. Its translation is CASSRRGVRIQHYNEQFF.

CDR3 sequence (DNA): TGCAGCGTTGATCAAGGGGAGGGCACTGAAGCTTTCTTT. This gives the protein CSVDQGEGTEAFF. This chain connects TRBV29-1 to TRBJ1-1; D might be TRBD1 (5 bases). The V and J ends lost 3 bases and 4 bases respectively, with 12 bases between them. This CDR3 region has 13 residues. Looked up from germline, CDR1 is SQVTM and CDR2 is ANQGSEA. The full variable domain, with the rest looked up from reference TRBV29-1 and TRBJ1-1, is SAVISQKPSRDICQRGTSLTIQCQVDSQVTMMFWYRQQPGQSLTLIATANQGSEATYESGFVIDKFPISRPNLTFSTLTVSNMSPEDSSIYLCSVDQGEGTEAFFGQGTRLTVV.

This chain joins TRBV24-1 and TRBJ2-2; weak D call: TRBD2 (6 bases). V dropped 4 bases and J dropped 3 bases, with 11 bases sitting between them. Germline V gene lookup returns CDR1 KGHDR and CDR2 SFDVKD. CDR3 length: 15 amino acids. The CDR3 DNA reads as TGTGCCACCAGTGACGCTAGCGACCACACCGGGGAGCTGTTTTTT. It yields the protein CATSDASDHTGELFF.

The chain employs TRBV7-3 and TRBJ2-1, with D maybe TRBD2 (6 bases). The CDR3 extends over 15 amino acids. Germline V gene data show CDR1 as SGHTA and CDR2 as FQGTGA. Deletions cut 6 bases from V and 10 bases from J, with 22 bases between. CDR3 DNA sequence: TGTGCCAGCAGTATTAAAGCGGGTAGTTCGTGGGAGCAGTTCTTC. It specifies CASSIKAGSSWEQFF.